This T cell receptor (beta chain) originates from a study of cytomegalovirus exposure and HLA in healthy donors. Study-wide background: Membership in the Caucasian-associated ancestry cluster was found for about 84% of 350 to 450 genotyped donors. Regarding the study as a whole: It was reportedly the case that the classifier diagnosed cytomegalovirus status with high specificity and sensitivity. While the bulk of TCR sequences proved rare, some public TCRs turned up in many donors. Per a later analysis, HLA-associated TCR beta chains showed more clonal expansion than other, equally common TCR beta chains.

In the PCR, 60 Vbeta and 13 Jbeta primers were used. Produced via immunoSEQ multiplex PCR; TCRdb's table is partial and in-frame only. The sample lists under 200,000 clones, over 70% occurring once. V was clipped by 5 bases and J by 0 bases; unmatched bases: 7. Germline V gene data show CDR1 as SGHTA and CDR2 as FQGNSA. The CDR3 sequence is 17 residues long. About this clone itself: Its target is not known.

The chain carries TRBV7-2 and TRBJ1-1; 12 bases fit TRBD1. The sample taken for sequencing was PBMCs. This clonotype originated in a man aged 50-60 years in good health and CMV-seronegative. The CDR3 DNA follows: TGTGCCAGCAGCGCCCGGGACAGGGGGCTCATGAACACTGAAGCTTTCTTT. It codes for CASSARDRGLMNTEAFF.